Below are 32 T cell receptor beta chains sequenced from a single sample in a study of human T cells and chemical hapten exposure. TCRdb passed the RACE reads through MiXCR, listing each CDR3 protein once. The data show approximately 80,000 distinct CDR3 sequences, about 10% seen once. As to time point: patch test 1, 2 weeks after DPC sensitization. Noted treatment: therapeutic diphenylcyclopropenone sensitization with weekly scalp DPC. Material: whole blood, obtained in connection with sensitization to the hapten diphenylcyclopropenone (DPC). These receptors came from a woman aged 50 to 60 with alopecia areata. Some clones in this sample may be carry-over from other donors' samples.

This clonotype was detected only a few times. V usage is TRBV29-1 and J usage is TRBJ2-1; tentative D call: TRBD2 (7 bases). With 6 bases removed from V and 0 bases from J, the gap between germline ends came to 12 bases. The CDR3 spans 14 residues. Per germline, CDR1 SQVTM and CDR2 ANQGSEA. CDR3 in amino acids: CSVKGGGSYNEQFF. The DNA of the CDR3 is TGCAGCGTCAAAGGGGGGGGCTCCTACAATGAGCAGTTCTTC.

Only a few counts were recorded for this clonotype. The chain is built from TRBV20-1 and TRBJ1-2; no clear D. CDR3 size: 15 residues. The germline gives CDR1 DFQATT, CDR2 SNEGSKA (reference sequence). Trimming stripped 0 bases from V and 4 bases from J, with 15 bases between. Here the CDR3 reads CSARDVVEGGYGYTF. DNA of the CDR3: TGCAGTGCTAGAGACGTGGTGGAGGGTGGCTATGGCTACACCTTC.

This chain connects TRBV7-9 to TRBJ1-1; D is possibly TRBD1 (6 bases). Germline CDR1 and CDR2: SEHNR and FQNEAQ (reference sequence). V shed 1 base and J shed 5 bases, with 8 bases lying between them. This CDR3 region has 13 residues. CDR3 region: CASSLGQGTEAFF. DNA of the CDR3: TGTGCCAGCAGCTTAGGGCAGGGGACTGAAGCTTTCTTT.

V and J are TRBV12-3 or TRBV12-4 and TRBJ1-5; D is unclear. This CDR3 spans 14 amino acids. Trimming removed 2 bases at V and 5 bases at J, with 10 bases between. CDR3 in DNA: TGTGCCAGCAGTTTACGACGGCGGGATCAGCCCCAGCATTTT. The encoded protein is CASSLRRRDQPQHF.

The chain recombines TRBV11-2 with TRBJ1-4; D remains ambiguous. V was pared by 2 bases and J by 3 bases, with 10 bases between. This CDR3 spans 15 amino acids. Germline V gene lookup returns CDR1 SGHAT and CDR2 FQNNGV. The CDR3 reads CASSLLRTANEKLFF. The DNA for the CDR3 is TGTGCCAGCAGCTTACTTCGGACGGCTAATGAAAAACTGTTTTTT.

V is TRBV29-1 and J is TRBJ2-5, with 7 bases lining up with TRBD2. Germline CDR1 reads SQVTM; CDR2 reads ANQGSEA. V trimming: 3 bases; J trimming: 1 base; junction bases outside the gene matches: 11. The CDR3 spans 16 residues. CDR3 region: CSVEDLQVAGQETQYF. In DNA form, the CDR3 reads TGCAGCGTTGAGGACCTGCAGGTAGCGGGCCAAGAGACCCAGTACTTC.

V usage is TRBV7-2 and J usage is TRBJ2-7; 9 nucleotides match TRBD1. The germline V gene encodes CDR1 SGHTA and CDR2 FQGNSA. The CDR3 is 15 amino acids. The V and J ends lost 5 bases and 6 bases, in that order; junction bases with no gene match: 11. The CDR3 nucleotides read TGTGCCAGCAGCGGTGGGACAGGGCCCGAGCGCGAGCAGTACTTC. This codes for CASSGGTGPEREQYF.

The CDR3 sequence: CASSSQGRGTGELFF. DNA for the CDR3: TGTGCCAGCTCCAGTCAGGGTCGGGGCACCGGGGAGCTGTTTTTT. This chain joins TRBV2 and TRBJ2-2, with D perhaps assigned TRBD1 or TRBD2 (5 bases each). The CDR3 is 15 residues long. The germline V gene encodes CDR1 SNHLY and CDR2 FYNNEI. With 8 bases removed from V and 4 bases from J, the gap between germline ends came to 17 bases.

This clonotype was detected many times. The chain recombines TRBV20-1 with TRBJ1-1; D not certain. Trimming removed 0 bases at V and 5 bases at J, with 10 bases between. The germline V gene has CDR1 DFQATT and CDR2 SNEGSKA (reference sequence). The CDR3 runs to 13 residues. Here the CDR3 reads CSARESGFTEAFF. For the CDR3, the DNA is TGCAGTGCTAGAGAGAGTGGGTTTACTGAAGCTTTCTTT.

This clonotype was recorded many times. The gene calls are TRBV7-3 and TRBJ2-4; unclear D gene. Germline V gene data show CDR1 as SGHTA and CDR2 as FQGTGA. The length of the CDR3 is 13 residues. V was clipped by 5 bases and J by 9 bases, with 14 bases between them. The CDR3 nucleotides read TGTGCCAGCAGCCGAGACCAAAAGGGCATTCAGTACTTC. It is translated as CASSRDQKGIQYF. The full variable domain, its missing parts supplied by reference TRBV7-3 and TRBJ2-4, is GAGVSQTPSNKVTEKGKYVELRCDPISGHTALYWYRQSLGQGPEFLIYFQGTGAADDSGLPNDRFFAVRPEGSVSTLKIQRTERGDSAVYLCASSRDQKGIQYFGAGTRLSVL.

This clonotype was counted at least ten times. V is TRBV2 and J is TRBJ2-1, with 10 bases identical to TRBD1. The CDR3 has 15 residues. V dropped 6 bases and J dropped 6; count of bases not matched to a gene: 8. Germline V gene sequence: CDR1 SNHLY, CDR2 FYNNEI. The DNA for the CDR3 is TGTGCCAGCAGGAGGGGGACAGGGGTTTCCAATGAGCAGTTCTTC. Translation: CASRRGTGVSNEQFF.

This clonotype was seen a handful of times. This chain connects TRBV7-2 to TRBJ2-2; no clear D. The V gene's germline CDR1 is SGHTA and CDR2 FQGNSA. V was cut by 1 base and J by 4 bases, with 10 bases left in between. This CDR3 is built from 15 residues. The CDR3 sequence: CASSLEVRPTGELFF. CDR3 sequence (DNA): TGTGCCAGCAGCTTAGAGGTCAGGCCCACCGGGGAGCTGTTTTTT.

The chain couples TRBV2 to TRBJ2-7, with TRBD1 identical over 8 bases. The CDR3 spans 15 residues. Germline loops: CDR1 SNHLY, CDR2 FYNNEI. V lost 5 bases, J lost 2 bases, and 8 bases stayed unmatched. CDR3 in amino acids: CASSLRAGGTYEQYF. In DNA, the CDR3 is TGTGCCAGCAGTTTGCGGGCAGGGGGCACCTACGAGCAGTACTTC.

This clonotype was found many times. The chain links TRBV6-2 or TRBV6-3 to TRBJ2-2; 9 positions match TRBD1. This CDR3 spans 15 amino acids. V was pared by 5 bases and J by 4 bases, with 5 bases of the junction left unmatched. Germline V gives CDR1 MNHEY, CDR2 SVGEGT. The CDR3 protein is CASSHRGQGTGELFF. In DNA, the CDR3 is TGTGCCAGCAGTCATCGGGGACAGGGCACCGGGGAGCTGTTTTTT.

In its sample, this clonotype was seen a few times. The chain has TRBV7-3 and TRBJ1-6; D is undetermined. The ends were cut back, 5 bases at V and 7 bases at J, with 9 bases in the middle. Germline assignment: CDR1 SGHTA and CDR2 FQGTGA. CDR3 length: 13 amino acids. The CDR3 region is CASSMEGNSPLHF. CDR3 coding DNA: TGTGCCAGCAGCATGGAAGGGAATTCACCCCTCCACTTT.

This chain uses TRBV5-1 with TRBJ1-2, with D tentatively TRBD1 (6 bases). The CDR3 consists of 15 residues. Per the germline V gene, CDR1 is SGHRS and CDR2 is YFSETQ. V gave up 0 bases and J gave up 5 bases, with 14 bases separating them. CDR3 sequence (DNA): TGCGCCAGCAGCTTGGAAGGGACAAGGGGGTATGGCTACACCTTC. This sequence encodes CASSLEGTRGYGYTF.

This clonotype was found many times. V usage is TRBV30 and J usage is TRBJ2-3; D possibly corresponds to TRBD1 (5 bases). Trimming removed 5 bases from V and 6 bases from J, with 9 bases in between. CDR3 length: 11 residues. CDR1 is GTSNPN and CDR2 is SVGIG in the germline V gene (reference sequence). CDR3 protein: CAWGSGDTQYF. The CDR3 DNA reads TGTGCCTGGGGCTCAGGGGATACGCAGTATTTT.

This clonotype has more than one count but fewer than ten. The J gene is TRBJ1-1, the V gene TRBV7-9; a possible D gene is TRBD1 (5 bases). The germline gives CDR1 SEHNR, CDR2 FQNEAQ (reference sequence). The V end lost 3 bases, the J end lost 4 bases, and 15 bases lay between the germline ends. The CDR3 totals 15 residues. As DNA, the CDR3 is TGTGCCAGCAGCTTGCTTATGGGGGACGGCACTGAAGCTTTCTTT. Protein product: CASSLLMGDGTEAFF.

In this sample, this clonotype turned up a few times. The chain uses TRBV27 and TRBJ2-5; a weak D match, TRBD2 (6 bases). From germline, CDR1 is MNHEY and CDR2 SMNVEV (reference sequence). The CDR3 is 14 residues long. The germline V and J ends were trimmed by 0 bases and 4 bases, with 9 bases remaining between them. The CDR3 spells CASSLSGRRETQYF. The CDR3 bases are TGTGCCAGCAGTTTATCAGGGAGGCGAGAGACCCAGTACTTC.

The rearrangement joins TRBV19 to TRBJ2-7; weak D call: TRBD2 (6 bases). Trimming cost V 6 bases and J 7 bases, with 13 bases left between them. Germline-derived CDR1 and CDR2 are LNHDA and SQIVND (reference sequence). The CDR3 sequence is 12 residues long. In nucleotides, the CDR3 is TGTGCCAGTAGGAGGTCCGGGGGTGAGCAGTACTTC. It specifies CASRRSGGEQYF. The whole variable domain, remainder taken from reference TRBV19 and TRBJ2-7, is DGGITQSPKYLFRKEGQNVTLSCEQNLNHDAMYWYRQDPGQGLRLIYYSQIVNDFQKGDIAEGYSVSREKKESFPLTVTSAQKNPTAFYLCASRRSGGEQYFGPGTRLTVT.

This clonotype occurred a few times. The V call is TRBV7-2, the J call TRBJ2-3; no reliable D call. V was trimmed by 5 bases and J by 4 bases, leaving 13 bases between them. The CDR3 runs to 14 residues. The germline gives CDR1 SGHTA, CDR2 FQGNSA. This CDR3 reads CASSPTRNADTQYF. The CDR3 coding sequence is TGTGCCAGCAGCCCAACCCGCAACGCAGATACGCAGTATTTT.

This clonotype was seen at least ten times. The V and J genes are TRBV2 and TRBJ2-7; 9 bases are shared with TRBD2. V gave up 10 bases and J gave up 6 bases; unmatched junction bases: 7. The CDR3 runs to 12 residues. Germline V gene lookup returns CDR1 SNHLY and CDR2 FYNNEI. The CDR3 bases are TGTGCCAAAAGAGCGGGAGGCGGCGAGCAGTACTTC. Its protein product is CAKRAGGGEQYF. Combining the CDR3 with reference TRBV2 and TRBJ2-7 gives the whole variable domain EPEVTQTPSHQVTQMGQEVILRCVPISNHLYFYWYRQILGQKVEFLVSFYNNEISEKSEIFDDQFSVERPDGSNFTLKIRSTKLEDSAMYFCAKRAGGGEQYFGPGTRLTVT.

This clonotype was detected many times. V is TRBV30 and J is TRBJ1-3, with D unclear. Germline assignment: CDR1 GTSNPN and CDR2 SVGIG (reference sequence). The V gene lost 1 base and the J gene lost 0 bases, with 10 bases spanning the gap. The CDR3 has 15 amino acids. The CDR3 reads CAWSESLTSGNTIYF. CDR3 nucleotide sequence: TGTGCCTGGAGTGAATCTCTTACCTCTGGAAACACCATATATTTT.

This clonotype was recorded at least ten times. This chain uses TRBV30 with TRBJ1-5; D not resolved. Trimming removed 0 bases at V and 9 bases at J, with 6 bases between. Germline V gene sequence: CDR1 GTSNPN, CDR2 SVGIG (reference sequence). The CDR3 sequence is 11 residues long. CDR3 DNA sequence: TGTGCCTGGAGTGTACGTGGGCCCCAGCATTTT. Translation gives CAWSVRGPQHF.

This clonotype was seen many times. CDR3 sequence reads: CASSPRDRTYNEQFF. The CDR3 coding sequence is TGTGCCAGCAGCCCAAGGGACAGAACCTACAATGAGCAGTTCTTC. This chain uses TRBV7-8 with TRBJ2-1, with 7 bases matching TRBD1. The CDR3 loop spans 15 amino acids. Germline CDR1 and CDR2: SGHVS and FQNEAQ. V lost 5 bases to trimming and J lost 2 bases; unmatched junction nucleotides: 6.

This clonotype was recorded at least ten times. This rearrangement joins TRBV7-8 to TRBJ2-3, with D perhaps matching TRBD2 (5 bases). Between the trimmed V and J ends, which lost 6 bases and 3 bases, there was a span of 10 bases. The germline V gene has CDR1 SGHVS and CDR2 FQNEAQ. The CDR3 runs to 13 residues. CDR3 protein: CASRTRRTDTQYF. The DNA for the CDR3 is TGTGCCAGCAGGACGAGGAGGACAGATACGCAGTATTTT.

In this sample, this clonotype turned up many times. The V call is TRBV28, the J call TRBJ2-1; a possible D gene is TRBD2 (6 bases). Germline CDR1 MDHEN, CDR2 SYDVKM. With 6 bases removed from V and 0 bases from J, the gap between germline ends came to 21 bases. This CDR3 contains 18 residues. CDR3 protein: CASSPGGLHVGSYNEQFF. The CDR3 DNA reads TGTGCCAGCAGCCCCGGAGGGCTTCATGTGGGCTCCTACAATGAGCAGTTCTTC.

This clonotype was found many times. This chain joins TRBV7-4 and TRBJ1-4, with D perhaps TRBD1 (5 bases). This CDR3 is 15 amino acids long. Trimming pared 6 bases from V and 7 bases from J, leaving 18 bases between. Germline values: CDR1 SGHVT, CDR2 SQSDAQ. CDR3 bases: TGTGCCAGCAGATTTTTCCAGGGTATGAGTGAAAAACTGTTTTTT. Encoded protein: CASRFFQGMSEKLFF.

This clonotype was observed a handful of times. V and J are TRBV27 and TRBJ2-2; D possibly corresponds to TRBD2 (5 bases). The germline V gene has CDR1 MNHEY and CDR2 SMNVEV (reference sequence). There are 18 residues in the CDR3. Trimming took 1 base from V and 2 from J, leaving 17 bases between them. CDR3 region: CASSLLLRDWENTGELFF. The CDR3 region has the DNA TGTGCCAGCAGTTTATTACTCCGGGATTGGGAAAACACCGGGGAGCTGTTTTTT.

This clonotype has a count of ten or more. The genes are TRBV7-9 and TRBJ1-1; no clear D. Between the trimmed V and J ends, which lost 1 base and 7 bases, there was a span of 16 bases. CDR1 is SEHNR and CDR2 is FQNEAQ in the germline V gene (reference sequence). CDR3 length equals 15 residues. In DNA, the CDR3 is TGTGCCAGCAGCTTAGTAACGGGCAGGTTGGATGAAGCTTTCTTT. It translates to CASSLVTGRLDEAFF.

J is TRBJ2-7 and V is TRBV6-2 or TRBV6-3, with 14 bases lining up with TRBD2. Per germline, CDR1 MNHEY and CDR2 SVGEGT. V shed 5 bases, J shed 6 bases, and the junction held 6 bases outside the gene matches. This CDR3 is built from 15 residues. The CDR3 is CASSPGTSGRGEQYF. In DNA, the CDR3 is TGTGCCAGCAGTCCCGGGACTAGCGGGAGAGGCGAGCAGTACTTC.

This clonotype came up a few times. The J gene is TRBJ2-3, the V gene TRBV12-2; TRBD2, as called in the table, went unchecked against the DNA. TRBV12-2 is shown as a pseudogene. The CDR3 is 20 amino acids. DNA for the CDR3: TGTGCAAGTCTCGAATGGGTGGTACTAGCGGGGGACCGACGCACAGATACGCAGTATTTT. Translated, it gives CASLEWVVLAGDRRTDTQYF.